The clone carrying this T cell receptor beta chain came up a few times. A second PCR of roughly 6 to 12 cycles used a sample-barcoded 5' primer and a J-beta primer mix. TCRdb processed the 5' RACE reads anew with MiXCR; each CDR3 protein has one entry. The table includes around 800,000 distinct CDR3 sequences, around 62% detected once. This specimen comes from a study of blood T cells in healthy people across ages. This TCR was sampled from a man aged 25-45 years in good health. The specimen was blood.

CDR3 protein: CSAREGLPSSYEQYF. Here the CDR3 DNA reads TGCAGTGCTAGAGAGGGGCTCCCCAGCTCCTACGAGCAGTACTTC. The V and J genes are TRBV20-1 and TRBJ2-7; tentative D call: TRBD1 (5 bases). CDR3 length: 15 amino acids. Trimming removed 0 bases from V and 0 bases from J, with 12 bases in between. Germline loops: CDR1 DFQATT, CDR2 SNEGSKA (reference sequence).